Listed below are T cell receptor beta chains from one sample, sequenced in a study of graft-versus-host responses after intestinal transplantation. The antigens of these receptors remain unknown. The table came from immunoSEQ multiplex PCR; TCRdb's copy has only in-frame clones and leaves some out. The data hold around 120,000 clones, with about 95% observed a single time. The specimen was unstimulated CD8+ T cells sorted from spleen or lymph node cells, collected before intestinal transplant. These receptors were collected from a human donor who received an intestinal transplant. CDR3s include the opening cysteine and the closing phenylalanine or tryptophan. D genes are given only for firm matches. The size entry is marked missing in some rows and otherwise reads once, few, many or a size class.

size,J,D,V,length,CDR3,DNA
-,TRBJ2-7,-,TRBV4-1,14,CASTPTGRSYEQYF,TGCGCCAGCACCCCTACCGGTCGCTCCTACGAGCAGTACTTC
-,TRBJ1-2,-,TRBV11-2,12,CASSPRHEGYTF,TGTGCCAGCAGCCCACGACATGAAGGCTACACCTTC
-,TRBJ2-5,TRBD2,TRBV7-6,16,CASSLISSGEKKTQYF,TGTGCCAGCAGCTTAATTAGTAGCGGGGAAAAGAAGACCCAGTACTTC
once,TRBJ2-1,-,TRBV15,12,CATSRDINEQFF,TGTGCCACCAGCAGGGATATAAACGAGCAGTTCTTC
-,TRBJ2-3,-,TRBV11-2,16,CASSLDPRPPGDTQYF,TGTGCCAGCAGCTTAGATCCAAGGCCCCCTGGCGATACGCAGTATTTT
-,TRBJ2-1,TRBD2,TRBV10-3,16,CASKVEIAGPYNEQFF,TGTGCCTCCAAGGTAGAGATAGCGGGACCTTACAATGAGCAGTTCTTC
-,TRBJ2-7,TRBD1,TRBV9,16,CASSFNPGQGIYEQYF,TGTGCCAGCAGCTTTAACCCGGGACAGGGAATCTACGAGCAGTACTTC
-,TRBJ2-3,TRBD2,TRBV4-3,17,CASSQGIGGRHTDTQYF,TGCGCCAGCAGCCAAGGAATTGGCGGGAGGCACACAGATACGCAGTATTTT
-,TRBJ2-1,-,TRBV7-2,15,CARLKTDSPDNEQFF,TGTGCCAGATTGAAGACGGACAGTCCGGACAATGAGCAGTTCTTC
once,TRBJ2-5,-,TRBV9,13,CASSGGSQETQYF,TGTGCCAGCAGCGGCGGGTCCCAAGAGACCCAGTACTTC
-,TRBJ2-6,-,TRBV23-1,18,CASSQSEREASGANVLTF,TGCGCCAGCAGTCAATCGGAGAGGGAGGCCTCTGGGGCCAACGTCCTGACTTTC
-,TRBJ2-1,TRBD2,TRBV30,12,CAWMGLGDEQFF,TGTGCCTGGATGGGACTAGGGGATGAGCAGTTCTTC
-,TRBJ1-4,-,TRBV6-5,14,CASSNRGGSEKLFF,TGTGCCAGCAGCAACCGGGGGGGTAGTGAAAAACTGTTTTTT
-,TRBJ1-2,-,TRBV11-2,13,CASSLQVSYGCTF,TGTGCCAGCAGCTTACAGGTGTCCTATGGCTGCACCTTC
-,TRBJ2-7,TRBD1,TRBV13,15,CASSLYRDRAYEQYF,TGTGCCAGCAGCCTTTACCGGGACAGGGCCTACGAGCAGTACTTC
-,TRBJ2-7,-,TRBV4-1,16,CASSQDLQGRGDEQYF,TGCGCCAGCAGCCAAGATCTTCAAGGCAGGGGGGACGAGCAGTACTTC
-,TRBJ2-5,-,TRBV7-8,13,CASRKGGWETQYF,TGTGCCAGCAGGAAAGGGGGTTGGGAGACCCAGTACTTC
-,TRBJ2-7,TRBD2,TRBV2,16,CASSDGTSGFLYEQYF,TGTGCCAGCAGTGACGGGACTAGCGGGTTTCTCTACGAGCAGTACTTC
-,TRBJ1-3,-,TRBV16,13,CASSQGSGNTIYF,TGTGCCAGCAGCCAGGGATCTGGAAACACCATATATTTT
-,TRBJ2-1,TRBD2,TRBV27,17,CASSSIPTSGSSNEQFF,TGTGCCAGCAGTTCAATTCCGACTAGCGGGAGTTCCAATGAGCAGTTCTTC
-,TRBJ2-5,-,TRBV5-1,15,CASSPGAVEKETQYF,TGCGCCAGCAGCCCGGGAGCGGTAGAGAAAGAGACCCAGTACTTC
-,TRBJ2-5,-,TRBV7-9,16,CASSLFQGTVGETQYF,TGTGCCAGCAGCTTATTCCAAGGGACCGTAGGGGAGACCCAGTACTTC
-,TRBJ2-7,TRBD2,TRBV6-5,13,CASSLAGANEQYF,TGTGCCAGCAGTTTAGCGGGAGCGAACGAGCAGTACTTC
few,TRBJ2-7,-,TRBV4-1,14,CASSLDNPGDEQYF,TGCGCCAGCAGCCTCGACAACCCAGGGGACGAGCAGTACTTC
-,TRBJ2-7,TRBD1,TRBV5-1,14,CASSPGQGSYEQYF,TGCGCCAGCAGCCCGGGACAGGGTTCCTACGAGCAGTACTTC
-,TRBJ1-4,-,TRBV18,12,CASSPPREKLFF,TGTGCCAGCTCACCCCCCAGGGAAAAACTGTTTTTT
-,TRBJ2-5,TRBD2,TRBV6-5,14,CASSYSGRGETQYF,TGTGCCAGCAGTTATAGCGGGAGGGGAGAGACCCAGTACTTC
-,TRBJ2-2,-,TRBV28,15,CASMAPTVNTGELFF,TGTGCCAGCATGGCCCCGACAGTGAACACCGGGGAGCTGTTTTTT